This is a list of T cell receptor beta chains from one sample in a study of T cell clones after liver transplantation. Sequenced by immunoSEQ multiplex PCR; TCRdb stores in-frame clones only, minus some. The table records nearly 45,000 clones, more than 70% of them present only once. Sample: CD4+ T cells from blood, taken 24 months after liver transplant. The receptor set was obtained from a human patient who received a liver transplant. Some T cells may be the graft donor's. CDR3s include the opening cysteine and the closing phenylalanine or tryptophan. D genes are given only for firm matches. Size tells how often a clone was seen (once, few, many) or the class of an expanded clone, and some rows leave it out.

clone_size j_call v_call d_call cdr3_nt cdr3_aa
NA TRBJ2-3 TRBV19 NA TGTGCCAGTAGTCTGTTACGTGTGGGGCGAGGGGCAGATACGCAGTATTTT CASSLLRVGRGADTQYF
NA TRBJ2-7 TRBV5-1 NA TGCGCCAGCAGCTCGTTGGAGCTAGTACAGGGATGGGAGCAGTACTTC CASSSLELVQGWEQYF
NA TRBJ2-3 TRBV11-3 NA TGTGCCAGCAGCTTAGGACTTTCGCGCACAGATACGCAGTATTTT CASSLGLSRTDTQYF
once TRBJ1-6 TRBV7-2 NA TGTGCCAGCAGCCCCCTAGGTTCACCCCTCCACTTT CASSPLGSPLHF
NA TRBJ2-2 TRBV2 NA TGTGCCACCAGGCCCGGCGGCACCGGGGAGCTGTTTTTT CATRPGGTGELFF
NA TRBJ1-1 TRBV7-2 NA TGTGCCAGCAGGTACCACACTGAAGCTTTCTTT CASRYHTEAFF
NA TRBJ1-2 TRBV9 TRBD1 TGTGCCAGCAGCGTCGGGACAGATTATGGCTACACCTTC CASSVGTDYGYTF
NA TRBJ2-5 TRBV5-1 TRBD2 TGCGCCAGCAGCTTGGCCCCAGCGGGGGGGCCGGAGACCCAGTACTTC CASSLAPAGGPETQYF
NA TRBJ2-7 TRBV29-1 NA TGCAGCGCTTGCGACCGACCCTACGAGCAGTACTTC CSACDRPYEQYF
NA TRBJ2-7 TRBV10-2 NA TGCGCCACCGTCGAAGATTCATCCTACGAGCAGTACTTC CATVEDSSYEQYF
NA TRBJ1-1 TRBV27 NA TGTGCCAGCAGTTCCGGACAGCTGGGGTACACTGAAGCTTTCTTT CASSSGQLGYTEAFF
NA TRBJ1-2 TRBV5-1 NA TGCGCCAGCAGCTCCAGCACGACTCACAGGGCCGAGGGATACTACACCTTC CASSSSTTHRAEGYYTF
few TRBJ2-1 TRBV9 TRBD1 TGTGCCAGCAGCGTTACACAGGGGGACAATGAGCAGTTCTTC CASSVTQGDNEQFF
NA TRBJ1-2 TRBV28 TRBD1 TGTGCCAGCAGTTTTGGGGGGACAGGGGGCCATGGCTACACCTTC CASSFGGTGGHGYTF
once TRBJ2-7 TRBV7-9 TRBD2 TGTGCCAGCAGCCCCTTAGGGACTAGCGGGACCTACGAGCAGTACTTC CASSPLGTSGTYEQYF
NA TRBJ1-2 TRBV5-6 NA TGTGCCAGCAGCCGTACGTCGGTTAACTATGGCTACACCTTC CASSRTSVNYGYTF
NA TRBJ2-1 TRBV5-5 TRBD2 TGTGCCAGCAGCTTGACTAGCGGGATATACAATGAGCAGTTCTTC CASSLTSGIYNEQFF
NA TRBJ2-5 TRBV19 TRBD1 TGTGCCAGTAGTATAGGAACGGGCCAGGGGGAGCAGTACTTC CASSIGTGQGEQYF
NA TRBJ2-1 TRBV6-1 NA TGTGCCAGCAGTGGACTAAGGGCAGATCTTAATGAGCAGTTCTTC CASSGLRADLNEQFF
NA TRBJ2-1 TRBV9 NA TGTGCCAGCAGCGTAGATCCTATGGGGGGAGCTTACAGTGAGCAGTTCTTC CASSVDPMGGAYSEQFF
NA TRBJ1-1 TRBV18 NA TGTGCCAGCTCACCTCAACTGAACACTGAAGCTTTCTTT CASSPQLNTEAFF
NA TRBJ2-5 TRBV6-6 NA TGTGCCAGCAGTTACCGACAGGTAGAGACCCAGTACTTC CASSYRQVETQYF
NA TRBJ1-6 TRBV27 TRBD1 TGTGCCAGCAGTTTTCAGGGGGCGAATTCACCCCTCCACTTT CASSFQGANSPLHF
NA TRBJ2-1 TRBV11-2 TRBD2 TGTGCCAGCAGCTTAGTAACTAGCGGGGGGCCACAGGGTGAGCAGTTCTTC CASSLVTSGGPQGEQFF
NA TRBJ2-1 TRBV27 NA TGTGCCAGCAGTGCAAACAGGGATTCCTACAATGAGCAGTTCTTC CASSANRDSYNEQFF
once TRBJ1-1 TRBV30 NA TGTGCCTGGAGTGTATGGGGGGCAAAAAACACTGAAGCTTTCTTT CAWSVWGAKNTEAFF
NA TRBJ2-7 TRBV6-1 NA TGTGCCAGCAGCGCGAGGGATAAACTTAACTACGAGCAGTACTTC CASSARDKLNYEQYF
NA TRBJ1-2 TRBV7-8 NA TGTGCCAGCAGCTTAACGCGGGGCTATGGCTACACCTTC CASSLTRGYGYTF
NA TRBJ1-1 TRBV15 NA TGTGCCACCAGCAGGCCCCATCAGGGGAAAGCTTTCTTT CATSRPHQGKAFF
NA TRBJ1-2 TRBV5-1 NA TGCGCCAGCAGCTGGAGGGACTCTGGCTATGGCTACACCTTC CASSWRDSGYGYTF
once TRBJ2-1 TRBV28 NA TGTGCCAGCAGAGGGGTGTTCAATGAGCAGTTCTTC CASRGVFNEQFF
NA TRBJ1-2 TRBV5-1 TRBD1 TGCGCCAGCAGCACTAACGGACAGGGGGTAGGCTACACCTTC CASSTNGQGVGYTF
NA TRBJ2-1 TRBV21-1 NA TGTGCCCGCAATATGGGACAGGGGGCCGATGAGCAGTTCTTC CARNMGQGADEQFF
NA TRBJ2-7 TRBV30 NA TGTGCCTGGACCCCACTAGCAAGCTTTATCTACGAGCAGTACTTC CAWTPLASFIYEQYF
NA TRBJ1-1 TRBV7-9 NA TGTGCCCCCGGGGGACCTACGAACACTGAAGCTTTCTTT CAPGGPTNTEAFF
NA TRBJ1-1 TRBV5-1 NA TGCGCCAGCAGCTTGGCCTTGAGGGAGGGGGAAGCTTTCTTT CASSLALREGEAFF
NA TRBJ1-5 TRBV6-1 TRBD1 TGTGCCAGCCGATTGCGGACAGGGGATCAGCCCCAGCATTTT CASRLRTGDQPQHF
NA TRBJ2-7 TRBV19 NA TGTGCCAGTAGTCTTCAGAAGGGGCCGTCCTACGAGCAGTACTTC CASSLQKGPSYEQYF
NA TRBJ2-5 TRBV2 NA TGTGCCAGCAGTGTGGGTAGCGGTGCGACCCAGTACTTC CASSVGSGATQYF
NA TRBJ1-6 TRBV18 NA TGTGCCAGCTCACTTTGGGACTCCAAATTGTCACCCCTCCACTTT CASSLWDSKLSPLHF
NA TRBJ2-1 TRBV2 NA TGTGCCAGCAGTCGACTACGCCATGGGGAGCAGTTCTTC CASSRLRHGEQFF
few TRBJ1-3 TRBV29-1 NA TGCAGCGTTGACAGGGCGGACACCATATATTTT CSVDRADTIYF
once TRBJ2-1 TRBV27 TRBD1 TGTGCCAGCAGCACCGGGACAGGGGACTACAATGAGCAGTTCTTC CASSTGTGDYNEQFF
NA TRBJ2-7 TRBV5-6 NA TGTGCCAGCAGCTTGGGGGGCAGGGAAACACAGTACTTC CASSLGGRETQYF
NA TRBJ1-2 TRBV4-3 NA TGCGCCAGCAGCCAAGATAACAGGATTAGTCCTAATGGCTACACCTTC CASSQDNRISPNGYTF